Below, 21 T cell receptor beta chains from the same sample are listed, as sequenced in a study of identical twins (dated by TCRdb to 2015 to 2016). Library creation used 5' RACE. The sample was run on an Illumina HiSeq 2000. TCRdb handled the public reads itself, with Q25 trimming in fastp and clone calling in MiXCR, and kept productive beta chains. Each entry is one CDR3 protein sequence, shown with its most common DNA and genes. The sample data list fewer than 450,000 distinct CDR3 sequences, and approximately 8.7% of these were observed just once. The ten most abundant clones make up roughly 9% of the sample. Source material: naive T cells sorted from blood. What this sample's cell subset or site label stands for: cells isolated with a human naive T-cell isolation kit. The receptors originated from a woman in her fifties or sixties in good health.

This clonotype was counted only a few times. The chain combines TRBV30 with TRBJ2-1, with 12 bases fitting TRBD2. CDR3 length: 14 amino acids. V lost 1 base and J lost 6; bases outside the gene matches: 1. Germline loops: CDR1 GTSNPN, CDR2 SVGIG (reference sequence). The CDR3 is CAWSETSGGNEQFF. DNA of the CDR3: TGTGCCTGGAGTGAGACTAGCGGGGGCAATGAGCAGTTCTTC.

The rearrangement links TRBV30 to TRBJ2-5; D possibly corresponds to TRBD1 (6 bases). The CDR3 length is 13 residues. V lost 1 base to trimming and J lost 5 bases, with 11 bases between them. The germline gives CDR1 GTSNPN, CDR2 SVGIG (reference sequence). The CDR3 reads CAWSALRGETQYF. The CDR3 nucleotides are TGTGCCTGGAGTGCCTTAAGGGGGGAGACCCAGTACTTC.

The chain carries TRBV6-1 and TRBJ1-3; D call uncertain. CDR1 is MNHNS, CDR2 SASEGT, per germline. CDR3 size: 16 residues. The germline V and J ends were trimmed by 7 bases and 0 bases, with 16 bases remaining between them. CDR3 nucleotides: TGTGCCAGCACCCCGCGAGGGCGGGTCTCTGGAAACACCATATATTTT. Its translation: CASTPRGRVSGNTIYF.

At least ten counts were recorded for this clonotype. The CDR3 loop is CATSRDRDTQYF. In DNA form, the CDR3 reads TGTGCCACCAGCAGAGATCGAGATACGCAGTATTTT. This rearrangement joins TRBV15 to TRBJ2-3; D ambiguous. Germline V gives CDR1 LNHNV, CDR2 YYDKDF (reference sequence). The V gene lost 0 bases and the J gene lost 5 bases, with 3 bases spanning the gap. The CDR3 length is 12 residues.

The chain couples TRBV6-6 to TRBJ1-3; 7 positions agree with TRBD1. The V gene's germline CDR1 is MNHNY and CDR2 SVGAGI (reference sequence). This CDR3 spans 16 amino acids. V lost 6 bases, J lost 0 bases, and 8 bases stayed unmatched. This CDR3 reads CASSTKRGLSGNTIYF. The CDR3 region has the DNA TGTGCCAGCAGCACTAAGAGGGGGCTCTCTGGAAACACCATATATTTT.

The chain couples TRBV20-1 to TRBJ2-5; no firm D call. Germline V gene lookup returns CDR1 DFQATT and CDR2 SNEGSKA (reference sequence). This CDR3 is built from 17 residues. V gave up 2 bases and J gave up 1 base, with 20 bases separating them. The CDR3 DNA follows: TGCAGTGCTAGACTACTCACACTACCCTCCCCCCAAGAGACCCAGTACTTC. Translating gives CSARLLTLPSPQETQYF.

This clonotype has at least ten counts. CDR3 coding DNA: TGCGCCAGCAGCCAAGGGGTTGTAGTACCCGATATGGATGAGCAGTTCTTC. Encoded protein: CASSQGVVVPDMDEQFF. The chain joins TRBV4-1 to TRBJ2-1; D gene uncertain. The CDR3 is 17 residues long. Germline loops: CDR1 MGHRA, CDR2 YSYEKL. The V and J ends lost 1 base and 8 bases respectively, with 21 bases between them.

The chain couples TRBV24-1 to TRBJ2-7, with 16 bases that match TRBD2. Germline CDR1 and CDR2: KGHDR and SFDVKD. V lost 2 bases, J lost 1 base, and 4 bases stayed unmatched. The CDR3 is made up of 18 amino acids. The CDR3 nucleotides are TGTGCCACCAGTGATTCTCCGGGACTAGCGGGAGGGTCCTACGAGCAGTACTTC. Its protein product is CATSDSPGLAGGSYEQYF.

This clonotype was seen many times. The gene calls are TRBV12-3 or TRBV12-4 and TRBJ2-3, with D perhaps matching TRBD1 or TRBD2 (5 bases each). Trimming shortened V by 6 bases and J by 5 bases, and 18 bases separated the two germline ends. The CDR3 covers 15 residues. The CDR3 here is CASRSLGEFGDTQYF. In nucleotides, the CDR3 is TGTGCCAGCAGATCCCTGGGGGAGTTTGGAGATACGCAGTATTTT.

This clonotype has a handful of counts. The chain has TRBV6-1 and TRBJ1-4; tentatively, D is TRBD1 (5 bases). The CDR3 is 14 residues long. The germline CDR1 and CDR2 sequences are MNHNS and SASEGT. Trimming removed 9 bases at V and 4 bases at J, with 15 bases between. The CDR3 DNA sequence: TGTGCCAGTAGGTTTCAGGGAAATAATGAAAAACTGTTTTTT. Its translation: CASRFQGNNEKLFF.

This clonotype was counted at least ten times. The chain links TRBV5-1 to TRBJ1-3; perhaps TRBD1 as D (5 bases). Germline V gives CDR1 SGHRS, CDR2 YFSETQ. With 7 bases removed from V and 3 bases from J, the gap between germline ends came to 11 bases. The CDR3 totals 13 residues. This CDR3 is CASWGTGGNTIYF. The CDR3 nucleotides read TGCGCCAGCTGGGGGACTGGTGGAAACACCATATATTTT.

This chain connects TRBV12-3 or TRBV12-4 to TRBJ2-5; tentatively, D is TRBD1 (7 bases). The V end was cut by 10 bases, the J end by 5 bases, with 23 bases between. This CDR3 spans 15 amino acids. The CDR3 loop reads CATKRGDSMVETQYF. The CDR3 nucleotides read TGTGCCACAAAAAGGGGGGACAGCATGGTTGAGACCCAGTACTTC.

The chain links TRBV18 to TRBJ2-7; possible D gene TRBD2, 5 bases. This CDR3 comprises 14 residues. Germline V gives CDR1 KGHSH, CDR2 LQKENI. With 3 bases removed from V and 7 bases from J, the gap between germline ends came to 16 bases. The CDR3 DNA follows: TGTGCCAGCTCACCGTACTCGGGGTCGCAGGAGCAGTACTTC. Protein: CASSPYSGSQEQYF.

This clonotype was observed many times. This chain joins TRBV7-8 and TRBJ2-7; no clear D gene. This CDR3 spans 13 amino acids. V lost 4 bases, J lost 3 bases, and 10 bases lay in between. In germline, CDR1 is SGHVS, CDR2 FQNEAQ. The CDR3 DNA sequence: TGTGCCAGCAGCTACGCACGAGGCTACGAGCAGTACTTC. It encodes CASSYARGYEQYF.

J is TRBJ1-5 and V is TRBV12-3 or TRBV12-4; D gene ambiguous. Trimming pared 0 bases from V and 2 bases from J, leaving 8 bases between. The CDR3 is 15 amino acids. The CDR3 DNA sequence: TGTGCCAGCAGTTTAGCAGCGTCAGGCAATCAGCCCCAGCATTTT. Encoded protein: CASSLAASGNQPQHF.

This clonotype was seen repeatedly, ten times or more. The DNA of the CDR3 is TGCAGCGTTGAATACCCAGGGCAACCTACAGATACGCAGTATTTT. Amino acids: CSVEYPGQPTDTQYF. The gene calls are TRBV29-1 and TRBJ2-3; a possible D gene is TRBD1 (5 bases). The CDR3 runs 15 residues. The germline gives CDR1 SQVTM, CDR2 ANQGSEA. The V end was cut by 2 bases, the J end by 3 bases, with 15 bases between.

This clonotype came up a few times. This chain links TRBV27 with TRBJ2-3; 8 nucleotides agree with TRBD1. The V segment lost 6 bases and the J segment 0 bases; nucleotides outside the gene matches: 5. CDR1 and CDR2 (germline): MNHEY, SMNVEV (reference sequence). The CDR3 spans 15 residues. The CDR3 nucleotides read TGTGCCAGCAGCCCGGGACAGGCTAGCACAGATACGCAGTATTTT. Translated, it gives CASSPGQASTDTQYF.

J is TRBJ2-7 and V is TRBV7-6; 11 nucleotides align to TRBD2. Germline V gene lookup returns CDR1 SGHVS and CDR2 FNYEAQ. V lost 1 base, J lost 3 bases, and 14 bases stayed unmatched. The length of the CDR3 is 19 residues. CDR3 protein: CASSLVPQVYSGRDYEQYF. CDR3 coding DNA: TGTGCCAGCAGCTTAGTTCCTCAGGTTTATAGCGGGAGGGACTACGAGCAGTACTTC.

This clonotype was recorded at least ten times. J is TRBJ2-3 and V is TRBV2; 13 bases agree with TRBD2. Germline V CDR1 and CDR2: SNHLY, FYNNEI. V lost 6 bases to trimming and J lost 5 bases; unmatched junction nucleotides: 2. This CDR3 comprises 14 residues. In DNA, the CDR3 is TGTGCCAGCAGCGGGACTAGCGGGATAGATACGCAGTATTTT. Translation: CASSGTSGIDTQYF.

The gene calls are TRBV4-1 and TRBJ2-7; possibly TRBD2 for D (5 bases). The CDR3 has 13 amino acids. Deletions cut 0 bases from V and 5 bases from J, with 8 bases between. Germline CDR1 and CDR2: MGHRA and YSYEKL. CDR3 bases: TGCGCCAGCAGCCAAGAGCCCGGGGACGAGCAGTACGTC. Amino acid sequence: CASSQEPGDEQYV.

This clonotype has just a few counts. The CDR3 sequence is CSVGTSGKADTQYF. For the CDR3, the DNA is TGCAGCGTAGGGACTAGCGGGAAGGCAGATACGCAGTATTTT. This rearrangement joins TRBV29-1 to TRBJ2-3; 13 nucleotides line up with TRBD2. Germline values: CDR1 SQVTM, CDR2 ANQGSEA. Germline trimming cut 6 bases from V and 4 bases from J; bases unmatched to any gene: 4. CDR3 length equals 14 residues.